This T cell receptor beta chain was captured in a study of identifying expanded T cells in peripheral blood. CDR1 and CDR2 (germline): LNHDA, SQIVND (reference sequence). V was clipped by 4 bases and J by 5 bases; unmatched bases: 4. The CDR3 has 13 residues. General observations from the study: Variance in clone template counts between approximately two-week samples significantly increased with total template count across all healthy donors.

Remarks on this clone: No antigen is known for it.

Data came from immunoSEQ multiplex PCR; TCRdb stores just in-frame clones and leaves some out. Of 70,000 to 100,000 clones listed, more than 75% are singletons. Sequencing was performed on blood. This rearrangement joins TRBV19 to TRBJ2-5; 7 bases agree with TRBD1. The receptor comes from a person between 18 and 69 years old in good health. The chain's CDR3 is CASSRQGFETQYF. DNA for the CDR3: TGTGCCAGTAGTAGACAGGGCTTTGAGACCCAGTACTTC. Combining the CDR3 with reference TRBV19 and TRBJ2-5 gives the whole variable domain DGGITQSPKYLFRKEGQNVTLSCEQNLNHDAMYWYRQDPGQGLRLIYYSQIVNDFQKGDIAEGYSVSREKKESFPLTVTSAQKNPTAFYLCASSRQGFETQYFGPGTRLLVL.